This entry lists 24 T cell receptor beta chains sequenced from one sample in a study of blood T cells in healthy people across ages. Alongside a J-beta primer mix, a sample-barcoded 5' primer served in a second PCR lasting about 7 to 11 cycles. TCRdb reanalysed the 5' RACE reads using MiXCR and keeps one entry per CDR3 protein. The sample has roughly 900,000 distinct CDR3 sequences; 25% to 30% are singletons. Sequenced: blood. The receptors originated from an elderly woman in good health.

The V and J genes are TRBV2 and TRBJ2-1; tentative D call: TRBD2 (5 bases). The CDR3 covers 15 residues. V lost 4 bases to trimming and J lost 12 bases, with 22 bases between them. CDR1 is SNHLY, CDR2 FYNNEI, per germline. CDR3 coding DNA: TGTGCCAGCAGTGTCGTCCTCGGGGTAGTTGATGGGCAGTTCTTC. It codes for CASSVVLGVVDGQFF.

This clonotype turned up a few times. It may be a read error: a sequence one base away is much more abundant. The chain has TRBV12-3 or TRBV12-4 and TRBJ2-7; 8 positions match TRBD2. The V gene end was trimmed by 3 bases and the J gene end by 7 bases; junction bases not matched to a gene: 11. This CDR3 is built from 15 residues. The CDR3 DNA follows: TGTGCCAGCAGTTTTGCAGCGGGGGTAAGCAATGAGCAGTACTTC. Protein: CASSFAAGVSNEQYF.

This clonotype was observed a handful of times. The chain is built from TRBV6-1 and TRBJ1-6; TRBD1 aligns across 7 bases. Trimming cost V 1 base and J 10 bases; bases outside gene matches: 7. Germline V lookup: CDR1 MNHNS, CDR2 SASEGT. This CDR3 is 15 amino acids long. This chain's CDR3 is CASSEVPTGLSPLHF. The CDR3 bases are TGTGCCAGCAGTGAAGTGCCGACAGGGCTCTCACCCCTCCACTTT.

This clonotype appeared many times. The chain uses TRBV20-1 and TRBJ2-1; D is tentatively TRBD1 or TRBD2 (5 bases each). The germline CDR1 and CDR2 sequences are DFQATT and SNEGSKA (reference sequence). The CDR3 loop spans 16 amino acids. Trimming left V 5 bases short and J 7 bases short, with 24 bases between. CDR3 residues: CSAPPRGVRISNEQFF. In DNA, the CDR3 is TGCAGTGCTCCCCCCCGAGGGGTGAGGATTTCAAATGAGCAGTTCTTC.

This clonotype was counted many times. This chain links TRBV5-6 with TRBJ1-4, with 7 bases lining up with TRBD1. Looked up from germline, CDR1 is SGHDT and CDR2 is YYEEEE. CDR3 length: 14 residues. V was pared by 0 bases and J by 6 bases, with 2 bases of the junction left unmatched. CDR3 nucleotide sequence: TGTGCCAGCAGCTTGGAAGGGACAGATGAAAAACTGTTTTTT. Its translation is CASSLEGTDEKLFF.

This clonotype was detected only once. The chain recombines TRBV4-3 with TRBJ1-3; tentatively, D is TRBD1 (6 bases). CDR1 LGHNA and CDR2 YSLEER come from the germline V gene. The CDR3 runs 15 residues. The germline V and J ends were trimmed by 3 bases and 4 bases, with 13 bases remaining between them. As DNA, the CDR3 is TGCGCCAGCAGCCAGGTTACAGGGACGGGAAACACCATATATTTT. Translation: CASSQVTGTGNTIYF.

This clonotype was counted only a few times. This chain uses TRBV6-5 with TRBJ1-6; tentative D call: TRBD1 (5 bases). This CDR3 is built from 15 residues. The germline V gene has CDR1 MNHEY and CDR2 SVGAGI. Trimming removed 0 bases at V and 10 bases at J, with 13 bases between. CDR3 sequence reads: CASSYSGSGTSPLHF. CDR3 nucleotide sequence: TGTGCCAGCAGTTACTCTGGGTCAGGGACGTCACCCCTCCACTTT.

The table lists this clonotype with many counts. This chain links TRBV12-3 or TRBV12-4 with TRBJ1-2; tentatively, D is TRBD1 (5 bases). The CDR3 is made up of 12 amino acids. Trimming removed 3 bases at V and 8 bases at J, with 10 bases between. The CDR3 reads CASSLGVVGYTF. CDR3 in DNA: TGTGCCAGCAGTTTGGGGGTTGTGGGCTACACCTTC.

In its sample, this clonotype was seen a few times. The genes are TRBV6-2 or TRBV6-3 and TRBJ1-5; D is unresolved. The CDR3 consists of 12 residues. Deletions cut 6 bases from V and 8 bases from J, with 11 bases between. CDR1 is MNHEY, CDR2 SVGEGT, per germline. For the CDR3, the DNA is TGTGCCAGCAGCAGCGTCCGGGAGCCCCAGCATTTT. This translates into CASSSVREPQHF.

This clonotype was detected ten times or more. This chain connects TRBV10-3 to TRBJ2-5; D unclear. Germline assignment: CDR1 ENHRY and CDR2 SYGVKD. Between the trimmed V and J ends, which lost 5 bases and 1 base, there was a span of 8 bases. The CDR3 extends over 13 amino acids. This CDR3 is CAISLKLQETQYF. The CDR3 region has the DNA TGTGCCATCAGTTTAAAGCTCCAAGAGACCCAGTACTTC.

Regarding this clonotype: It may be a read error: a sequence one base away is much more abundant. The CDR3 protein is CASSPDQGPYEQFF. CDR3 nucleotide sequence: TGCGCCAGCAGCCCAGACCAGGGGCCCTACGAGCAGTTCTTC. This sequence joins TRBV4-1 and TRBJ2-1, with D possibly being TRBD1 (6 bases). CDR1 is MGHRA, CDR2 YSYEKL, per germline. V lost 4 bases and J 10 bases, leaving 17 bases between the germline ends. The CDR3 has 14 amino acids.

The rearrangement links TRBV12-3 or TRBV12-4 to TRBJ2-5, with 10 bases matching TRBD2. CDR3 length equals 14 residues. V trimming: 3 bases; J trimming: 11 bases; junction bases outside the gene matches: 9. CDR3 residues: CASSFGLAGVEQYF. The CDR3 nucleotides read TGTGCCAGCAGTTTCGGGCTAGCGGGGGTTGAGCAGTACTTC.

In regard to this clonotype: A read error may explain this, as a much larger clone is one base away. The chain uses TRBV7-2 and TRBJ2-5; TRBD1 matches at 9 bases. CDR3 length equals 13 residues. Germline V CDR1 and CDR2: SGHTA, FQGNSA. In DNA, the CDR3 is TGTGCCGGCAGCTTAGTCCGGACAGGGGTCCAGTACTTC. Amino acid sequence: CAGSLVRTGVQYF.

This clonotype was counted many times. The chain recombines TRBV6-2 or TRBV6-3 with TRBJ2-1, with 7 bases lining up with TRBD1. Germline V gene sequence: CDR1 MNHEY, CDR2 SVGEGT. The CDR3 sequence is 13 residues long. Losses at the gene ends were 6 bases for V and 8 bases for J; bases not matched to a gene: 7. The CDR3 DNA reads TGTGCCAGCAGATCCGACAGGGCCGATGAGCAGTTCTTC. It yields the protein CASRSDRADEQFF.

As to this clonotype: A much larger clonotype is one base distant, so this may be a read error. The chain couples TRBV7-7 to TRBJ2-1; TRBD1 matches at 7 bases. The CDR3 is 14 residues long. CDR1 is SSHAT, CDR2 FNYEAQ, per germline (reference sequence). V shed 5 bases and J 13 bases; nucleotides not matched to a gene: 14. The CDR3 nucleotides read TGTGCCAGCAGCCCCAAGGGGGCGAAAGAGACCCAGTTCTTC. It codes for CASSPKGAKETQFF.

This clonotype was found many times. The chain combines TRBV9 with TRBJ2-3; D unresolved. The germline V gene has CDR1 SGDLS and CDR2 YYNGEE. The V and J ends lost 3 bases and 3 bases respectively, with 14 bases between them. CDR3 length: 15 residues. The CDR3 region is CASSATPGWTDTQYF. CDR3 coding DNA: TGTGCCAGCAGCGCTACTCCCGGATGGACAGATACGCAGTATTTT.

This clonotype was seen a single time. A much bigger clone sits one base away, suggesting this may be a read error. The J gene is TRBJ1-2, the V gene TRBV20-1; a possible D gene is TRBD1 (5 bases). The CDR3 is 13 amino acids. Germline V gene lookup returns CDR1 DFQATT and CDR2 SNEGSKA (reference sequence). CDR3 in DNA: TGCAGTGCTTGGACATTAACGGACTATGGCTACAACTTC. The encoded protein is CSAWTLTDYGYNF.

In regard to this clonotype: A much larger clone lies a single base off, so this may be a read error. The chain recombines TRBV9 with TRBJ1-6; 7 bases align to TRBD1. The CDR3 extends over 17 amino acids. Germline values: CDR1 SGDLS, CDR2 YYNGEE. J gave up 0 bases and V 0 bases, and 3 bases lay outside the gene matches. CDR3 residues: CASSVGDSYSYNSPLHF. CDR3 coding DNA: TGTGCCAGCAGCGTAGGGGACAGTTACTCCTATAATTCACCCCTCCACTTT. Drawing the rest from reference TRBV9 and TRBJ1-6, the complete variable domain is DSGVTQTPKHLITATGQRVTLRCSPRSGDLSVYWYQQSLDQGLQFLIQYYNGEERAKGNILERFSAQQFPDLHSELNLSSLELGDSALYFCASSVGDSYSYNSPLHFGNGTRLTVT.

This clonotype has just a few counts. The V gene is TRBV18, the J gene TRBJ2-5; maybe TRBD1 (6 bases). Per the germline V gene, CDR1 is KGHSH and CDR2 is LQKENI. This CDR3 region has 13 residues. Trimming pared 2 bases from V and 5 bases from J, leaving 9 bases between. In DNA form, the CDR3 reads TGTGCCAGCTCACCAGACAGGAGGGAGACCCAGTACTTC. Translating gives CASSPDRRETQYF. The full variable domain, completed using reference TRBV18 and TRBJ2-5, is NAGVMQNPRHLVRRRGQEARLRCSPMKGHSHVYWYRQLPEEGLKFMVYLQKENIIDESGMPKERFSAEFPKEGPSILRIQQVVRGDSAAYFCASSPDRRETQYFGPGTRLLVL.

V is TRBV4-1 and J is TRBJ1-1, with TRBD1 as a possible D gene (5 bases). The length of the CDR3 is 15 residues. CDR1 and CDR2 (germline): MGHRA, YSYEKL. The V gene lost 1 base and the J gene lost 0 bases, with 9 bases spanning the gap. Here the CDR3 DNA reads TGCGCCAGCAGCCAAGTCGGGACTCTGAACACTGAAGCTTTCTTT. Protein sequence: CASSQVGTLNTEAFF.

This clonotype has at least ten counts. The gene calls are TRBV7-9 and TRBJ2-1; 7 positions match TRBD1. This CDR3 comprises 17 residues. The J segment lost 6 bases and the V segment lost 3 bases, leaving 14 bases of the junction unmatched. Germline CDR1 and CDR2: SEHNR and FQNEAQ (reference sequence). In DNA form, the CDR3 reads TGTGCCAGCAGCTTCGGATACTCCGGCCAGGGGGTCAATGAGCAGTTCTTC. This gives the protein CASSFGYSGQGVNEQFF.

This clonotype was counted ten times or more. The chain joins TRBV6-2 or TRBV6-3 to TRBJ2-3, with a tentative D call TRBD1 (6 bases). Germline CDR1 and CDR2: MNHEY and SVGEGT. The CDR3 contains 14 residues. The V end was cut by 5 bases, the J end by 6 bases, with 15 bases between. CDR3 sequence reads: CASSRITGTDTQYF. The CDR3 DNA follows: TGTGCCAGCAGTCGCATAACAGGGACGGATACGCAGTATTTT.

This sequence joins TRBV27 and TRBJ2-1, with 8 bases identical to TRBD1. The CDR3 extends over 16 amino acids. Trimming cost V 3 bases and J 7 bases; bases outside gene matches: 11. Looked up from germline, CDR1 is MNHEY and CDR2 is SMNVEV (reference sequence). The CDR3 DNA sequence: TGTGCCAGCAGTTTTGGGCCCCGGGACAGGAGGAATGAGCAGTTCTTC. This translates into CASSFGPRDRRNEQFF.

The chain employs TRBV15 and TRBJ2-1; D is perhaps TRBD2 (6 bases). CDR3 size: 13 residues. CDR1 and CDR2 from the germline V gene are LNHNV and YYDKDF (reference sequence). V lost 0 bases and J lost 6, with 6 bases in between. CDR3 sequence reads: CATSREGGNEQFF. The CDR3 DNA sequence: TGTGCCACCAGCAGAGAGGGGGGCAATGAGCAGTTCTTC.